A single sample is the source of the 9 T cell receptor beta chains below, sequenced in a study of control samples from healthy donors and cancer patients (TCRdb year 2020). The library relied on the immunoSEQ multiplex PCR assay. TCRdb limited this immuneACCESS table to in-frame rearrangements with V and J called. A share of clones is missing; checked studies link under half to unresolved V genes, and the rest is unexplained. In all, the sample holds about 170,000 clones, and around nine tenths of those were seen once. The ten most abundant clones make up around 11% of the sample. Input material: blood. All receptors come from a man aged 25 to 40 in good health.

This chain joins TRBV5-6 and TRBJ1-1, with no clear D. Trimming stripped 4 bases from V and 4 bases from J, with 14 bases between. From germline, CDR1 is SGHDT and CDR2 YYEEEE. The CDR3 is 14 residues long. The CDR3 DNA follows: TGTGCCAGCAGCCAAAAACGACTGCTCACTGAAGCTTTCTTT. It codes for CASSQKRLLTEAFF.

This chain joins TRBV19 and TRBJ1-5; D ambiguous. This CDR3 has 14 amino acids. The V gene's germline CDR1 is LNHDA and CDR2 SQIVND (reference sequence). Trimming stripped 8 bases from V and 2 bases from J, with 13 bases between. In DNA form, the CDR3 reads TGTGCCAGTCGCCTGGGGAATGGCAATCAGCCCCAGCATTTT. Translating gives CASRLGNGNQPQHF.

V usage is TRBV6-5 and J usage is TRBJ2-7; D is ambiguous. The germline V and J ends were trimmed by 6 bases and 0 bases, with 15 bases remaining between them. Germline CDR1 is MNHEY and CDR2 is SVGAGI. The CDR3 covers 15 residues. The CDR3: CASSPAVLSSYEQYF. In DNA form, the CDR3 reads TGTGCCAGCAGCCCCGCGGTGTTGAGCTCCTACGAGCAGTACTTC.

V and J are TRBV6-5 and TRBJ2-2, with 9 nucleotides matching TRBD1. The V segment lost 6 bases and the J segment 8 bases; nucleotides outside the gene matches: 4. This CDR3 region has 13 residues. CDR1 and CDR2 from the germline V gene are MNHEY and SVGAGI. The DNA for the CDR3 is TGTGCCAGCAGACAGGGGGCTTGGGGGGAGCTGTTTTTT. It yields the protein CASRQGAWGELFF.

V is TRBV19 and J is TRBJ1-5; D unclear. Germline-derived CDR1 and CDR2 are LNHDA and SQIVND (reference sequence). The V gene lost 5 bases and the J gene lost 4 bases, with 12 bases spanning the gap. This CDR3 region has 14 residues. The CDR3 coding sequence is TGTGCCAGTAGTGCTTACACCCGTAATCAGCCCCAGCATTTT. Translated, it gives CASSAYTRNQPQHF.

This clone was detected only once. The DNA for the CDR3 is TGTGCCAGCTATGGGGGCGGCAATCAGCCCCAGCATTTT. Its translation is CASYGGGNQPQHF. The gene calls are TRBV2 and TRBJ1-5; TRBD1 is a possible D gene (6 bases). Trimming stripped 8 bases from V and 2 bases from J, with 10 bases between. This CDR3 comprises 13 residues. Germline V gives CDR1 SNHLY, CDR2 FYNNEI.

This chain's CDR3 is CASSFTTNTGELFF. In DNA, the CDR3 is TGTGCCAGCAGCTTTACGACCAACACCGGGGAGCTGTTTTTT. The J gene is TRBJ2-2, the V gene TRBV7-2; D unclear. Germline V gene data show CDR1 as SGHTA and CDR2 as FQGNSA. Trimming left V 3 bases short and J 2 bases short, with 7 bases between. The CDR3 loop spans 14 amino acids.

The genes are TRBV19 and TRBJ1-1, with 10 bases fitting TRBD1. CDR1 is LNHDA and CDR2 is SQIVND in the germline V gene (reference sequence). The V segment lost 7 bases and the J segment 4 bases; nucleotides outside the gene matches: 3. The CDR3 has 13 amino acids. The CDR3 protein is CASKGDRGTEAFF. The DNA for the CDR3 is TGTGCCAGTAAGGGGGACAGGGGCACTGAAGCTTTCTTT.

CDR3 protein: CSVPGLAVDTQYF. The CDR3 bases are TGCAGCGTCCCGGGACTAGCTGTGGATACGCAGTATTTT. The chain links TRBV29-1 to TRBJ2-3; 9 bases line up with TRBD2. Germline V gene sequence: CDR1 SQVTM, CDR2 ANQGSEA. This CDR3 has 13 residues. The junction had 7 bases not matched to a gene; V was cut back by 6 bases and J by 6 bases.